Listed below are T cell receptor beta chains from one sample, sequenced in a study of spatial heterogeneity in lung cancer. TCRdb independently ran MiXCR on the 5' RACE reads; one entry per CDR3 protein. The sample lists 100,000 or so distinct CDR3 sequences, approximately 4.7% occurring once. The specimen comprised lung tumor tissue, sampled at surgery. The source is a male donor with early-stage non-small cell lung cancer. The CDR3 runs from the conserved cysteine through the conserved F or W. D genes are given only for firm matches. The size of a clone is reported for some rows only, either as once, few or many, or as a class for expanded clones.

>many|TRBJ1-5|NA|TRBV28
TGTGCCAGCAGTCCCCAGAGGGGGAGGGGAGGCCAGCCCCAGCATTTT
CASSPQRGRGGQPQHF
>many|TRBJ2-7|TRBD2|TRBV5-1
TGCGCCAGCAGCTACTCCGGGACTAGCGACGAGCAGTACTTC
CASSYSGTSDEQYF
>NA|TRBJ2-3|TRBD2|TRBV20-1
TGCAGTGCTCGTCCCGGGACTAAGGCAGATACGCAGTATTTT
CSARPGTKADTQYF
>many|TRBJ2-7|TRBD1|TRBV27
TGTGCCAGCAGTATCGGACAGGTCTACGAGCAGTACTTC
CASSIGQVYEQYF
>many|TRBJ1-5|NA|TRBV6-1
TGTGCCAGCAATCGGGATAGCAATCAGCCCCAGCATTTT
CASNRDSNQPQHF
>many|TRBJ1-4|NA|TRBV6-5
TGTGCCAGCAGCCCTCGCGTCCGTCGACCAAATGAAAAACTGTTTTTT
CASSPRVRRPNEKLFF
>many|TRBJ1-2|TRBD1|TRBV6-1
TGTGCCAGCAGGGGACAGGGGGCTTACTATGGCTACACCTTC
CASRGQGAYYGYTF
>many|TRBJ2-3|NA|TRBV29-1
TGCAGCGTACGACTAGATGGCCCTACGCAGTATTTT
CSVRLDGPTQYF
>many|TRBJ1-3|NA|TRBV3-1
TGTGCCAGCAGCCAAGTGCGTGGAAACACCATATATTTT
CASSQVRGNTIYF
>many|TRBJ2-3|NA|TRBV28
TGTGCCAGCAGCCCCATGGGCACAGATACGCAGTATTTT
CASSPMGTDTQYF
>many|TRBJ2-2|NA|TRBV19
TGTGCCAGTAGTATAGGAGGGGGCACCGGGGAGCTGTTTTTT
CASSIGGGTGELFF
>many|TRBJ1-2|NA|TRBV2
TGTGCCAGCAGCCGCCGTGAGGGTTATGGCTACACCTTC
CASSRREGYGYTF
>many|TRBJ1-1|NA|TRBV10-3
TGTGCCATCAGTGAGGGAGTTTTAGCTTTCTTT
CAISEGVLAFF
>many|TRBJ2-3|TRBD2|TRBV7-9
TGTGCCAGCAGCGTAACTAGCGGGAGACCAGGAGATACGCAGTATTTT
CASSVTSGRPGDTQYF
>many|TRBJ2-7|NA|TRBV29-1
TGCAGCGTTGCTTTGGGCCCTTCCTACGAGCAGTACTTC
CSVALGPSYEQYF
>NA|TRBJ2-2|TRBD2|TRBV12-3/TRBV12-4
TGTGCCAGCAGTCTGGCGGGGGCCGGGGAGCTGTTTTTT
CASSLAGAGELFF
>NA|TRBJ1-5|NA|TRBV27
TGTGCCAGCAGACGGGACGGAAATAGCAATCAGCCCCAGCATTTT
CASRRDGNSNQPQHF
>many|TRBJ2-1|NA|TRBV4-2
TGTGCCAGCAGCCATCCCAGCGCCCTAAGTAATGAGCAGTTCTTC
CASSHPSALSNEQFF
>NA|TRBJ2-6|NA|TRBV10-3
TGTGCCACCGCAACCTCTGGGGCCAACGTCCTGACTTTC
CATATSGANVLTF
>many|TRBJ2-7|NA|TRBV13
TGTGCCAGCAGCTTCCGGGCGTCCCACGAGCAGTACTTC
CASSFRASHEQYF
>few|TRBJ2-2|TRBD2|TRBV20-1
TGCAGTGCTAGAGCCTATACGGGGACTAGCGGGAGTACGCCCTTAAGCACCGGGGAGCTGTTTTTT
CSARAYTGTSGSTPLSTGELFF
>many|TRBJ1-5|NA|TRBV6-6
TGTGCCAGCAGGGGGCAAACACTCGATCAGCCCCAGCATTTT
CASRGQTLDQPQHF
>many|TRBJ1-2|TRBD1|TRBV12-3/TRBV12-4
TGTGCCAGCAGCCGTCCCGGCTACAGGGGGTACGGCTACACCTTC
CASSRPGYRGYGYTF
>NA|TRBJ2-1|NA|TRBV29-1
TGCAGCGTTGAAGCTGAGTGGGGTTGGAGCTACAATGAGCAGTTCTTC
CSVEAEWGWSYNEQFF
>few|TRBJ1-4|TRBD1|TRBV9
TGTGCCAGCAGCACACAGGGGTTGGCTAATGAAAAACTGTTTTTT
CASSTQGLANEKLFF
>many|TRBJ1-2|TRBD1|TRBV5-1
TGCGCCAGCAGCTTGGGCCTAAGGACAGGGGTCGATGGCTACACCTTC
CASSLGLRTGVDGYTF
>many|TRBJ1-3|NA|TRBV21-1
TGTGCCAGCAGCACGACCTCAAGGTCGAACACCATATATTTT
CASSTTSRSNTIYF
>many|TRBJ2-5|NA|TRBV6-1
TGTGCCAGCAGCCTGGCGGGGGAGACCCAGTACTTC
CASSLAGETQYF
>many|TRBJ2-7|NA|TRBV9
TGTGCCAGCAGCGCTTCGCCGGGTAGCTACGAGCAGTACTTC
CASSASPGSYEQYF
>few|TRBJ2-7|TRBD1|TRBV5-1
TGCGCCAGCAGCCGCCAGTCCGGGACAGGGCTCTCCTACGAGCAGTACTTC
CASSRQSGTGLSYEQYF
>many|TRBJ2-7|NA|TRBV9
TGTGCCAGCAGCGTAGGGATAGCGGACGAGCAGTACTTC
CASSVGIADEQYF
>many|TRBJ2-2|NA|TRBV3-1
TGTGCCAGCAGCCAAGTACCAGCGGTAAACACCGGGGAGCTGTTTTTT
CASSQVPAVNTGELFF
>many|TRBJ2-3|NA|TRBV20-1
TGCAGTGCTAGAGAAGGCTATGTGGTCGGCGGGACGCAGTATTTT
CSAREGYVVGGTQYF
>many|TRBJ1-1|NA|TRBV6-5
TGTGCCAGCAGTTACTCGTTCGGTTATGGGAGCACTGAAGCTTTCTTT
CASSYSFGYGSTEAFF
>many|TRBJ1-1|NA|TRBV6-2/TRBV6-3
TGTGCCAGCAATCCAGGGGAAGGGTTGAGCACTGAAGCTTTCTTT
CASNPGEGLSTEAFF
>many|TRBJ2-7|NA|TRBV7-9
TGTGCCAGCAGCTTAGGGGGAGGCTACGAGCAGTACTTC
CASSLGGGYEQYF
>few|TRBJ2-1|TRBD1|TRBV20-1
TGCAGTGCTAGATCAGGGGGTGGTGAGCAGTTCTTC
CSARSGGGEQFF
>many|TRBJ2-1|NA|TRBV14
TGTGCCAGCAGCTCAGGGAGCTCCTACAATGAGCAGTTCTTC
CASSSGSSYNEQFF
>many|TRBJ2-1|NA|TRBV7-9
TGTGCCAGCATTAGCTCAGAGAAATACAATGAGCAGTTCTTC
CASISSEKYNEQFF
>many|TRBJ1-1|NA|TRBV11-2
TGTGCCAGCAGATTAAACTCGCCTGAAGCTTTCTTT
CASRLNSPEAFF
>many|TRBJ1-4|NA|TRBV6-6
TGTGCCAGCAGCCCCGACCGGGGGGAGGTGTTTTTT
CASSPDRGEVFF
>many|TRBJ1-2|NA|TRBV20-1
TGCAGTGCTATGACTGAGACGGATTTCTATGGCTACACCTTC
CSAMTETDFYGYTF
>NA|TRBJ2-1|TRBD2|TRBV20-1
TGCAGTGCTAAACTAGCGGAGTACAATGAGCAGTTCTTC
CSAKLAEYNEQFF
>few|TRBJ2-7|NA|TRBV20-1
TGCAGTGCTAGCTGGCGGGGCGAGCAGTACTTC
CSASWRGEQYF
>NA|TRBJ1-1|NA|TRBV27
TGTGCCAGCAGTTTGGGCTCTGAAGCTTTCTTT
CASSLGSEAFF
>many|TRBJ2-7|TRBD2|TRBV3-1
TGTGCCAGCAGCCAGTCACGGGAGGCCTACGAGCAGTACTTC
CASSQSREAYEQYF
>many|TRBJ2-1|NA|TRBV20-1
TGCAGTGCCCCAGACTTAGGACGCAGCAGCTCCTACAATGAGCAGTTCTTC
CSAPDLGRSSSYNEQFF
>many|TRBJ2-2|NA|TRBV3-1
TGTGCCAGCAGCCCGAGTAACCCCGGGGAGCTGTTTTTT
CASSPSNPGELFF
>NA|TRBJ1-2|TRBD1|TRBV29-1
TGCAGCGTTGAAGCCATTAGGGGGCGGTTCTATGGCTACACCTTC
CSVEAIRGRFYGYTF
>many|TRBJ2-1|NA|TRBV11-2
TGTGCCAGCAGTCAAAGAAGGACACCCACCTCCTACAATGAGCAGTTCTTC
CASSQRRTPTSYNEQFF
>few|TRBJ1-1|NA|TRBV10-3
TGTGCCATCAGTGAGTCGCGACAGGACGCACCTGAAGCTTTCTTT
CAISESRQDAPEAFF
>many|TRBJ1-6|NA|TRBV28
TGTGCCAGCAGTAATAATTCACCCCTCCACTTT
CASSNNSPLHF
>many|TRBJ1-2|NA|TRBV15
TGTGCCACCAGCAGAGATTATGTAACAGATGGCTACACCTTC
CATSRDYVTDGYTF